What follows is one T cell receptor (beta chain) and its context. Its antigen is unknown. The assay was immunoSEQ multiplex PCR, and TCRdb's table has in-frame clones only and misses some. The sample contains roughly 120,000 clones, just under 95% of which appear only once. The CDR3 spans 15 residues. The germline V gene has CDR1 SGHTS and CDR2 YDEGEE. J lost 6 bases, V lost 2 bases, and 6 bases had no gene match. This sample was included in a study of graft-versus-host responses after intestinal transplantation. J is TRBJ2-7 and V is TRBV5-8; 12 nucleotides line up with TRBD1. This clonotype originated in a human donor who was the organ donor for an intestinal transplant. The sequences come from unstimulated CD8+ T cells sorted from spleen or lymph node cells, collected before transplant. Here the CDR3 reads CASSFPGQGAGEQYF. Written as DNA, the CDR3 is TGTGCCAGCAGCTTCCCGGGACAGGGGGCCGGCGAGCAGTACTTC.